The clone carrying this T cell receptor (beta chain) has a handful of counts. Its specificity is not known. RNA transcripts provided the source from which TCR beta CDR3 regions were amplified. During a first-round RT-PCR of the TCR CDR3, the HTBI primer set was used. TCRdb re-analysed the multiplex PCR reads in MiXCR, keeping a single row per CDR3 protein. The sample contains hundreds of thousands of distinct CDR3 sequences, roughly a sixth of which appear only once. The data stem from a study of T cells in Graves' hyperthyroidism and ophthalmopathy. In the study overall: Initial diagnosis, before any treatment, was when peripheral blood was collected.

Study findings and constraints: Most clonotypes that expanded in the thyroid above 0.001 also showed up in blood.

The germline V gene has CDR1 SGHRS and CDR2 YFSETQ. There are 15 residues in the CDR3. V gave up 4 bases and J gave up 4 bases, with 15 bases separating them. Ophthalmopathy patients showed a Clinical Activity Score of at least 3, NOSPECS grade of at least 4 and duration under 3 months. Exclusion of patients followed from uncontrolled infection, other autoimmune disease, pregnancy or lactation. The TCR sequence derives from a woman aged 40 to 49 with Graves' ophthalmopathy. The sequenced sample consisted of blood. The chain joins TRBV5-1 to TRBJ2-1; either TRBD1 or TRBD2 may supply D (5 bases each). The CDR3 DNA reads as TGCGCCAGCAGCCCGGGTCACGAGGGGTACAATGAGCAGTTCTTC. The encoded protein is CASSPGHEGYNEQFF. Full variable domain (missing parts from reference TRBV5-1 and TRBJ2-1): KAGVTQTPRYLIKTRGQQVTLSCSPISGHRSVSWYQQTPGQGLQFLFEYFSETQRNKGNFPGRFSGRQFSNSRSEMNVSTLELGDSALYLCASSPGHEGYNEQFFGPGTRLTVL.